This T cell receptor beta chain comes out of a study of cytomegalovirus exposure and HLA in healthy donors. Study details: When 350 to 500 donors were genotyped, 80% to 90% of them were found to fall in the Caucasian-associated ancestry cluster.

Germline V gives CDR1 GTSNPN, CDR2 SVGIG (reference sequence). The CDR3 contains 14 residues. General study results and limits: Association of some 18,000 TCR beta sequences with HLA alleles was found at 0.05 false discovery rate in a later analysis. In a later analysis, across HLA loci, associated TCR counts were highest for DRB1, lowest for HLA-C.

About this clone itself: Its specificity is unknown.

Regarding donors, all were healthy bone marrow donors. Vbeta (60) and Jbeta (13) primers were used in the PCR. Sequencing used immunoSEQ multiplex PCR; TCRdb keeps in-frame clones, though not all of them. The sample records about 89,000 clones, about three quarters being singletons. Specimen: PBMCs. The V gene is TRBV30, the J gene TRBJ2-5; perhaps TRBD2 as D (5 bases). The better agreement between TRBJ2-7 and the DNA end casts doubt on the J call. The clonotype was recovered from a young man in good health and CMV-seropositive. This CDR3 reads CAWSVAGISYEQYF. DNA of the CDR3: TGTGCCTGGAGTGTCGCCGGGATATCCTACGAGCAGTACTTC.